Here is one TCR beta chain with its context. This CDR3 spans 15 amino acids. Germline CDR1 and CDR2: ENHRY and SYGVKD. With 10 bases clipped from V and 0 bases from J, the junction kept 7 bases outside the gene matches. In the study's own analysis: The authors estimated nucleated cell counts from reference gene primer amplification. Generated by immunoSEQ multiplex PCR, the TCRdb table keeps only in-frame clones and is missing some. D and trimming were read from the DNA, whereas the V and J calls and clone size are those reported in that table. Among roughly 60,000 clones listed, about four fifths were seen once. The data were obtained in a study of blood T cell repertoires in COVID-19. Across the whole study: The study drew acute and convalescent COVID-19 samples from the United States, Italy and Spain.

The J gene is TRBJ2-3, the V gene TRBV10-3, with 10 bases aligning to TRBD1. The receptor comes from a man aged 55-75 years with COVID-19, enrolled during active disease. The sequenced sample consisted of peripheral blood. The CDR3 coding sequence is TGTGCCACTCGAGGACAGGGGGTGAGCACAGATACGCAGTATTTT. It encodes CATRGQGVSTDTQYF.